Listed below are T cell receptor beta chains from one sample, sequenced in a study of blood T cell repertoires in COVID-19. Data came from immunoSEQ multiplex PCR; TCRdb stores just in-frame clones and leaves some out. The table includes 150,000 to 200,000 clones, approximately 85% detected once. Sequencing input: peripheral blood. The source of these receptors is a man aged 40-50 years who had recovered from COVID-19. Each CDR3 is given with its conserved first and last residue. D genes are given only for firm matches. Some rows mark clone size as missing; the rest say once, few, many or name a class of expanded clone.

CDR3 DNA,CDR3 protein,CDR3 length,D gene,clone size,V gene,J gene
TGTGCCGTTGCGGGGGCCGAGGGTCTAGAGACCCAGTACTTC,CAVAGAEGLETQYF,14,.,.,TRBV10-3,TRBJ2-5
TGTGCCGTGGCCCCCGCAGGGGGCGGTTACGAGCAGTACTTC,CAVAPAGGGYEQYF,14,TRBD1,.,TRBV6-5,TRBJ2-7
TGTGCCAGCACTGGACAGCCCCACTGGGAGCAGTACTTC,CASTGQPHWEQYF,13,.,.,TRBV14,TRBJ2-7
TGCGCCAGCAGCTTTGGGGGACAGGGGGCTGGAAACACCATATATTTT,CASSFGGQGAGNTIYF,16,TRBD1,.,TRBV5-1,TRBJ1-3
TGTGCCAGCTCACTAACATTAGCGGGGAAGAAAGAGACCCAGTACTTC,CASSLTLAGKKETQYF,16,TRBD2,.,TRBV18,TRBJ2-5
TGTGCCAGCAGCTTTTTAGCGGGGGCGATCTACAATGAGCAGTTCTTC,CASSFLAGAIYNEQFF,16,TRBD2,.,TRBV11-3,TRBJ2-1
TGTGCCAGCAGCACAACGCTTGGCACAGATACGCAGTATTTT,CASSTTLGTDTQYF,14,.,.,TRBV2,TRBJ2-3
TGTGCCAGCAGCCCGGACTCATTCTACGAGCAGTACTTC,CASSPDSFYEQYF,13,.,once,TRBV11-3,TRBJ2-7
TGTGCCAGCAGCACAGGGTTGTCTGACTACGAGCAGTACTTC,CASSTGLSDYEQYF,14,.,.,TRBV5-4,TRBJ2-7
TGTGCCAGCACGGGGGAGGGCGCAGGGAAGGCTTTCTTT,CASTGEGAGKAFF,13,.,.,TRBV6-5,TRBJ1-1
TGTGCCAGCAGCTCGATAGCGGGAGGGAACAATGAGCAGTTCTTC,CASSSIAGGNNEQFF,15,TRBD2,.,TRBV5-6,TRBJ2-1
TGTGCCAGCAGCTTATTTGCGGGGGGCACAGATACGCAGTATTTT,CASSLFAGGTDTQYF,15,TRBD2,.,TRBV7-3,TRBJ2-3
TGTGCCAGCTCACCAAACACAGGGGGCGGAGAGACCCAGTACTTC,CASSPNTGGGETQYF,15,TRBD1,.,TRBV18,TRBJ2-5
TGCGCCAGCAGCCAAGTTGGGGCGGCCAACAATGAGCAGTTCTTC,CASSQVGAANNEQFF,15,.,.,TRBV4-3,TRBJ2-1
TGTGCCAAAGGGGCGGGGGATTTACAAGAGACCCAGTACTTC,CAKGAGDLQETQYF,14,TRBD2,.,TRBV19,TRBJ2-5
TGTGCCAGCAGCTTGGCCATGCGGGGGGTTGACAATGAGCAGTTCTTC,CASSLAMRGVDNEQFF,16,TRBD2,.,TRBV5-4,TRBJ2-1
TGTGCCAGCAGCTTGGGCACGACATCTTCACCCCTCCACTTT,CASSLGTTSSPLHF,14,.,.,TRBV7-3,TRBJ1-6
TGTGCCAGCAGCTTCTACGGACTACCCCAAGAGACCCAGTACTTC,CASSFYGLPQETQYF,15,.,.,TRBV7-2,TRBJ2-5
TGTGCCAGCAGCGCGGACAGGGCCAACGTCCTGACTTTC,CASSADRANVLTF,13,.,.,TRBV5-6,TRBJ2-6
TGTGCCAGCAGTGGGGACAGGGGGCGCGGCTACACCTTC,CASSGDRGRGYTF,13,TRBD1,.,TRBV12-3/TRBV12-4,TRBJ1-2
TGTGCCAGTAGTCGGAACAGCCACAATGAGCAGTTCTTC,CASSRNSHNEQFF,13,.,.,TRBV19,TRBJ2-1
TGTGCCAGCAGTGTCCATAGCGGGGGGCCTGACTACGAGCAGTACTTC,CASSVHSGGPDYEQYF,16,TRBD2,few,TRBV25-1,TRBJ2-7
TGCGCCAGCAGCCAAGACCTCACTAGCGCGTCCAGGGGGCAGTACTTC,CASSQDLTSASRGQYF,16,.,.,TRBV4-3,TRBJ2-7
TGTGCCAGCAGCTTAGAACCCAGGGGCTTGGGCTATAATTCACCCCTCCACTTT,CASSLEPRGLGYNSPLHF,18,.,.,TRBV7-2,TRBJ1-6
TGTGCCAGCAGCTTAGCGGTCGGAGAGACCCAGTACTTC,CASSLAVGETQYF,13,.,.,TRBV7-2,TRBJ2-5
TGTGCCAGCAGCACCTCGCCCGGGAGGAGCTACGAGCAGTACTTC,CASSTSPGRSYEQYF,15,TRBD2,.,TRBV11-3,TRBJ2-7
TGTGCCAGCAGCTTAGGACAGGGATTGGGGACCCAGTACTTC,CASSLGQGLGTQYF,14,TRBD1,.,TRBV7-9,TRBJ2-5
TGTGCTAGTGGTTCCCGGGCGACTAGCGGGGGGCCCGTTGAGACCCAGTACTTC,CASGSRATSGGPVETQYF,18,TRBD2,.,TRBV12-5,TRBJ2-5
TGTGCCAGCAGTTTACGCGGGAATGAGCAGTTCTTC,CASSLRGNEQFF,12,.,.,TRBV28,TRBJ2-1
TGTGCCTGGAACTTTGGAGGGGACCAAGAGACCCAGTACTTC,CAWNFGGDQETQYF,14,.,.,TRBV30,TRBJ2-5
TGTGCCAGCAGCTTGTCGGGACTAAGGTCAGATACGCAGTATTTT,CASSLSGLRSDTQYF,15,TRBD2,once,TRBV5-5,TRBJ2-3
TGTGCCATCACCTCGGGAGGCTCGGGCACCGGGGAGCTGTTTTTT,CAITSGGSGTGELFF,15,TRBD2,.,TRBV10-3,TRBJ2-2
TGTGCCATCAACGGGGCCGGAGCGGGGGGGCCAACAGATACGCAGTATTTT,CAINGAGAGGPTDTQYF,17,TRBD2,.,TRBV10-3,TRBJ2-3